This entry features one T cell receptor beta chain sequence. At one boundary the junction diverges from the germline segment, which might be a read error. Using immunoSEQ multiplex PCR, the repertoire was profiled, and TCRdb retains in-frame clones only, with some absent. The repertoire holds about 78,000 clones, about 89% seen once, with roughly 4.5% in the top ten. This record belongs to a study of blood T cell repertoires in COVID-19. Looking at the study overall: Acute and convalescent COVID-19 samples came from the United States, Italy and Spain.

The CDR3 has 14 amino acids. CDR1 is SNHLY, CDR2 FYNNEI, per germline. This receptor was taken from a man aged 45-65 years with active or convalescent COVID-19. The specimen was peripheral blood. V usage is TRBV2 and J usage is TRBJ1-1, with 9 nucleotides matching TRBD1. CDR3 bases: TGTGCCAGCAGTGGGGACAGGGAGGTCACTGAAGTTTTCTTT. It encodes CASSGDREVTEVFF.